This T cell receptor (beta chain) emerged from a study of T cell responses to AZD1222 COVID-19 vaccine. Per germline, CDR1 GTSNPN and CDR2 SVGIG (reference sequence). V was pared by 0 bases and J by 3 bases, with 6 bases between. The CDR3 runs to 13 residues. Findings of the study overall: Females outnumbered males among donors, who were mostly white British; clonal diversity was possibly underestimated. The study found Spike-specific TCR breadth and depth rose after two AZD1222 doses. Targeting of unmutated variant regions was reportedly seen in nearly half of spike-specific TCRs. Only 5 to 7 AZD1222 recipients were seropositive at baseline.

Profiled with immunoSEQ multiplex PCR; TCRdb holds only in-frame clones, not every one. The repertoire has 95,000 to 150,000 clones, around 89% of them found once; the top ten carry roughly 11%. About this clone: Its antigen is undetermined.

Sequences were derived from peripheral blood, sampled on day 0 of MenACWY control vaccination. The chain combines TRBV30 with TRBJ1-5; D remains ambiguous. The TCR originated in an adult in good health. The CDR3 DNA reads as TGTGCCTGGAGTGTCACAGACAATCAGCCCCAGCATTTT. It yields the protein CAWSVTDNQPQHF. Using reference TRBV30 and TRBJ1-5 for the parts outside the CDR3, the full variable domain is SQTIHQWPATLVQPVGSPLSLECTVEGTSNPNLYWYRQAAGRGLQLLFYSVGIGQISSEVPQNLSASRPQDRQFILSSKKLLLSDSGFYLCAWSVTDNQPQHFGDGTRLSIL.